This T cell receptor beta chain was found in a study of T cell responses to AZD1222 COVID-19 vaccine. Study in general: Second-dose schedules of about 4 or about 12 weeks were combined.

This clone was detected only a few times. Its antigen is as yet unknown. Study findings and constraints: Across the whole spike, CD4 TCRs peaked at regions 160-218 and 743-854. Just six AZD1222 recipients were seropositive at baseline. A reported finding is that nearly half of spike-specific TCRs target unmutated variant regions.

J gave up 3 bases and V 6 bases, and 10 bases lay outside the gene matches. The CDR3 loop spans 17 amino acids. Germline assignment: CDR1 MDHEN and CDR2 SYDVKM. The table came from immunoSEQ multiplex PCR; TCRdb's copy has only in-frame clones and leaves some out. The profile shows more than 95,000 clones, over 90% of them singletons. The clonotype was recovered from an adult in good health. The rearrangement links TRBV28 to TRBJ2-3; 12 bases fit TRBD2. Sequenced material: peripheral blood, taken on day 0 of AZD1222 vaccination. CDR3 sequence: CASSVGSSGRGTDTQYF. The CDR3 DNA sequence: TGTGCCAGCAGCGTGGGATCTAGCGGGAGGGGAACAGATACGCAGTATTTT.